Reported below is one TCR beta chain. Its matching antigen is unknown. The data originate from a study of T cells expressing NK-cell markers. Whole-study context: HCMV seropositivity marked seven of the eight sequenced donors; one was seronegative.

This CDR3 has 12 residues. CDR1 is SGHTA and CDR2 is FQGNSA in the germline V gene. UMI-tagged 5'RACE template switching yielded the TCR beta cDNA. TCRdb re-called the 5' RACE reads and shows each CDR3 protein once, DNA omitted. In total, the table holds around 260,000 distinct CDR3 sequences. Whole-study findings and limits: The share of CD8+ T cells held by dominant NKG2C+ clonotypes was roughly 1.0-7.5% in about six donors.

Sequencing input: blood T cells: a sorted CD56 or NKG2C T cell subset, CD4+ or CD8+ T cells, or bulk PBMC T cells (not recorded which). The chain uses TRBV7-2 and TRBJ2-1. The receptor was derived from a woman aged 18 to 75 in good health. CDR3 region: CASSFRPKVPFF. Using reference TRBV7-2 and TRBJ2-1 for the parts outside the CDR3, the full variable domain is GAGVSQSPSNKVTEKGKDVELRCDPISGHTALYWYRQSLGQGLEFLIYFQGNSAPDKSGLPSDRFSAERTGGSVSTLTIQRTQQEDSAVYLCASSFRPKVPFFGPGTRLTVL.